Listed below are T cell receptor beta chains from one sample, sequenced in a study of CXCR3-negative and CXCR3-positive naive CD8 T cells. From the 5' RACE reads, TCRdb lists one entry per CDR3 protein and no DNA. The sample features about 98,000 distinct CDR3 sequences, with approximately 1% in its top ten. The sequencing input was naive CXCR3+ CD8+ T cells from blood. The receptors originated from a human donor in good health. Some clones in this sample may be carry-over from other donors' samples. The CDR3 runs from the conserved cysteine through the conserved F or W.

>TRBJ1-1|TRBV7-9
CASNRDRGTEAFF
>TRBJ2-7|TRBV5-1
CASSGSRDRGRLGSYEQYF
>TRBJ1-1|TRBV14
CASSDGRTEAFF
>TRBJ2-7|TRBV18
CASSSTGNYEQYF
>TRBJ1-5|TRBV18
CASSPPSQGAQPQHF
>TRBJ2-5|TRBV6-6
CASSYDTPEETQYF
>TRBJ1-1|TRBV10-3
CAISAGRLVGTEAFF
>TRBJ1-1|TRBV29-1
CSVDQGLNTEAFF
>TRBJ1-2|TRBV20-1
CSARGGGANYGYTF
>TRBJ2-7|TRBV7-8
CASSTRDRASYEQYF
>TRBJ2-3|TRBV6-1
CASSEARTDYTDTQYF
>TRBJ2-2|TRBV7-6
CASSLNPPERTATNTGELFF
>TRBJ2-7|TRBV7-6
CASSLGQEYKQYF
>TRBJ2-7|TRBV14
CASTHGLGSYEQYF
>TRBJ2-7|TRBV28
CATSDRGSSYEQYF
>TRBJ2-3|TRBV4-3
CASSQDWRGDTDTQYF
>TRBJ1-1|TRBV12-3/TRBV12-4
CASSGPGTEAFF
>TRBJ2-7|TRBV7-9
CASSLAGDLEQYF
>TRBJ1-1|TRBV19
CASETGLNTEAFF
>TRBJ2-7|TRBV7-9
CASSPRQGRPGEQYF
>TRBJ1-1|TRBV14
CASSQAGEAFF
>TRBJ1-1|TRBV18
CASSPPVTAFEAFF
>TRBJ2-7|TRBV7-7
CASSLGTGGEQYF
>TRBJ2-7|TRBV4-1
CASSPSGVAGWFEQYF